One sample yielded the 8 T cell receptor beta chains listed below, sequenced in a study of blood T cell repertoires in COVID-19. Sequencing was performed with immunoSEQ multiplex PCR; in TCRdb, only in-frame clones are kept and a portion is missing. The sample lists roughly 210,000 clones; about 85% were seen once. Material: peripheral blood. These receptors were collected from a woman of 80 years or more with COVID-19, enrolled during active disease.

This chain joins TRBV5-1 and TRBJ2-7; no clear D. CDR1 SGHRS and CDR2 YFSETQ come from the germline V gene. The CDR3 contains 14 residues. The germline V and J ends were trimmed by 4 bases and 3 bases, with 14 bases remaining between them. The CDR3 DNA reads TGCGCCAGCAGCCAATTAAACAAAAACTACGAGCAGTACTTC. Translation gives CASSQLNKNYEQYF.

V gene TRBV2 combines with J gene TRBJ1-4; perhaps TRBD1 as D (6 bases). Germline CDR1 and CDR2: SNHLY and FYNNEI. This CDR3 has 18 residues. Deletions cut 4 bases from V and 0 bases from J, with 18 bases between. The CDR3 sequence: CASSVSRGSGATNEKLFF. The CDR3 DNA is TGTGCCAGCAGTGTGAGCAGGGGTAGTGGGGCAACTAATGAAAAACTGTTTTTT.

This rearrangement joins TRBV6-1 to TRBJ2-7; D might be TRBD1 (6 bases). In germline, CDR1 is MNHNS, CDR2 SASEGT. This CDR3 comprises 17 residues. Trimming left V 0 bases short and J 1 base short, with 16 bases between. The CDR3 DNA follows: TGTGCCAGCAGTGAAGCGTACGGTGGGGGCCAATCCTACGAGCAGTACTTC. Translation: CASSEAYGGGQSYEQYF.

For this clone: One end of the junction fails to match germline, which may point to a read error. The chain uses TRBV27 and TRBJ2-3; the match to TRBD2 covers 7 bases. Germline V gene lookup returns CDR1 MNHEY and CDR2 SMNVEV (reference sequence). There are 13 residues in the CDR3. The CDR3 bases are TGTACCAGCAGTCCTTCCGGGGGGAATACGCAGTATTTT. Translating gives CTSSPSGGNTQYF.

In this sample, this clone turned up many times. The same CDR3 is also encoded by other DNA sequences in this sample. This chain connects TRBV6-1 to TRBJ2-5, with TRBD2 matching 12 bases. The CDR3 sequence is 16 residues long. CDR1 and CDR2 from the germline V gene are MNHNS and SASEGT. V trimming: 2 bases; J trimming: 1 base; junction bases outside the gene matches: 2. CDR3 sequence reads: CASSELAGGPQETQYF. The CDR3 DNA sequence: TGTGCCAGCAGTGAACTAGCGGGGGGGCCCCAAGAGACCCAGTACTTC.

The rearrangement joins TRBV27 to TRBJ2-3, with 12 positions matching TRBD2. The CDR3 consists of 17 residues. Trimming removed 6 bases from V and 4 bases from J; junction bases left unmatched: 11. Germline V lookup: CDR1 MNHEY, CDR2 SMNVEV (reference sequence). This CDR3 is CASRKPGLAGGPDTQYF. For the CDR3, the DNA is TGTGCCAGCAGGAAACCCGGGCTAGCGGGGGGGCCAGATACGCAGTATTTT.

This chain uses TRBV27 with TRBJ1-4, with TRBD1 as a possible D gene (5 bases). Germline values: CDR1 MNHEY, CDR2 SMNVEV (reference sequence). Trimming pared 4 bases from V and 2 bases from J, leaving 8 bases between. The CDR3 is 14 residues long. CDR3 region: CASSSGGTNEKLFF. The DNA of the CDR3 is TGTGCCAGCAGTTCGGGGGGGACTAATGAAAAACTGTTTTTT.

V and J are TRBV28 and TRBJ2-1; TRBD2 might be the D (5 bases). The CDR3 is 14 amino acids. Trimming pared 2 bases from V and 6 bases from J, leaving 11 bases between. Germline CDR1 reads MDHEN; CDR2 reads SYDVKM. The CDR3 nucleotides are TGTGCCAGCAGTTTAAGCGGCCGTGCCAATGAGCAGTTCTTC. Translating gives CASSLSGRANEQFF.